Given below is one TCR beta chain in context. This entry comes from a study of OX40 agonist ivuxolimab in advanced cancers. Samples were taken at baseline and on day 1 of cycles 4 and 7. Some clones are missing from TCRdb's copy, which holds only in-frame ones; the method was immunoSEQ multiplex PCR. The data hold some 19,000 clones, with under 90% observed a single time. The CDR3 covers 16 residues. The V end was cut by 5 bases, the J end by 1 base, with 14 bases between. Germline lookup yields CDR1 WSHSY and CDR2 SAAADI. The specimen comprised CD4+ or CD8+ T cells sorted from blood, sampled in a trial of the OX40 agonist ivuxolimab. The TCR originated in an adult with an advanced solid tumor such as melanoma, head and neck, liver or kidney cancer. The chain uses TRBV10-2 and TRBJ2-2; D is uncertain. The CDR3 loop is CASSRVPQLNTGELFF. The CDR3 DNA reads TGCGCCAGCAGTCGAGTGCCACAGTTGAACACCGGGGAGCTGTTTTTT.